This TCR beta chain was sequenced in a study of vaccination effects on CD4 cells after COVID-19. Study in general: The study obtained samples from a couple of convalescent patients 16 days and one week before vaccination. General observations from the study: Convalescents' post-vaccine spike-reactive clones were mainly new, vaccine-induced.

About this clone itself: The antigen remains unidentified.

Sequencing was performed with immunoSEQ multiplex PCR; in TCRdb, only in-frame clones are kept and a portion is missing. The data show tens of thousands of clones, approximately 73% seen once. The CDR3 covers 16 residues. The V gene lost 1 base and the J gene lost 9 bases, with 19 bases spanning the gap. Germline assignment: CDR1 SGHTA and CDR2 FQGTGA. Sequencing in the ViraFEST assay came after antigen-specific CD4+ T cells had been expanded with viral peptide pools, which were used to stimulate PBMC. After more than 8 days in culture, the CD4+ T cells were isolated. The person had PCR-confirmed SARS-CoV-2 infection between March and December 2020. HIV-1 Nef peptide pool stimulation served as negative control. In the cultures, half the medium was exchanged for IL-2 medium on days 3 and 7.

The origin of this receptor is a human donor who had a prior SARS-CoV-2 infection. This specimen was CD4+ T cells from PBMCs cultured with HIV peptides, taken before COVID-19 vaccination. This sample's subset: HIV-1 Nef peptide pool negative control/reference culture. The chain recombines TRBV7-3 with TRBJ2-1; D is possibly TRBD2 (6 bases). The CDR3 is CASSLSGGADSVEQFF. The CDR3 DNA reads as TGTGCCAGCAGCTTAAGTGGCGGGGCCGATTCTGTTGAGCAGTTCTTC.